These 27 T cell receptor beta chains came from one sample sequenced in a study of T-cell memory formation after mild COVID-19. One entry per CDR3 protein results from TCRdb running MiXCR on the 5' RACE reads. The sample holds approximately 210,000 distinct CDR3 sequences; under 12% are singletons and the top ten take approximately 2.8%. Sample: PBMCs or a T cell subset sorted from them (not recorded which). These receptors were obtained from a man aged 18 to 35 who had mild COVID-19 (a few samples of this study predate the infection). Cell type and time point are not known.

A few counts support this clonotype. V gene TRBV9 combines with J gene TRBJ2-3, with TRBD1 identical over 8 bases. The germline CDR1 and CDR2 sequences are SGDLS and YYNGEE. V shed 0 bases, J shed 6 bases, and the junction held 12 bases outside the gene matches. CDR3 length: 17 residues. DNA of the CDR3: TGTGCCAGCAGCGTAGACCCGCCCCAGGGGGCTAGGGATACGCAGTATTTT. This sequence encodes CASSVDPPQGARDTQYF.

The chain carries TRBV4-3 and TRBJ2-7; 9 bases fit TRBD1. Germline V gene sequence: CDR1 LGHNA, CDR2 YSLEER. The V gene end was trimmed by 4 bases and the J gene end by 6 bases; junction bases not matched to a gene: 10. There are 15 residues in the CDR3. CDR3 bases: TGCGCCAGCAGCCTCGAGGGACAGGGTGACCGCGAGCAGTACTTC. Its protein is CASSLEGQGDREQYF.

The genes are TRBV7-6 and TRBJ2-5; 10 bases align to TRBD2. Germline V gene data show CDR1 as SGHVS and CDR2 as FNYEAQ. V lost 5 bases and J lost 5; bases outside the gene matches: 14. The CDR3 runs to 17 residues. CDR3 protein: CASSRRDGSGGRETQYF. The CDR3 DNA is TGTGCCAGCAGCCGAAGGGATGGTAGCGGGGGGCGGGAGACCCAGTACTTC.

The gene calls are TRBV6-2 or TRBV6-3 and TRBJ1-5; D may be TRBD1 (5 bases). V gave up 6 bases and J gave up 0 bases, with 18 bases separating them. This CDR3 region has 17 residues. The germline CDR1 and CDR2 sequences are MNHEY and SVGEGT. This CDR3 reads CASRRGGTAYSNQPQHF. CDR3 sequence (DNA): TGTGCCAGCAGGAGAGGCGGGACGGCTTATAGCAATCAGCCCCAGCATTTT.

The chain uses TRBV6-2 or TRBV6-3 and TRBJ2-7, with 9 positions matching TRBD2. CDR1 MNHEY and CDR2 SVGEGT come from the germline V gene. The CDR3 totals 16 residues. The V segment lost 2 bases and the J segment 2 bases; nucleotides outside the gene matches: 7. CDR3 residues: CASSYAASGVAYEQYV. CDR3 sequence (DNA): TGTGCCAGCAGTTACGCCGCTAGCGGGGTCGCCTACGAGCAGTACGTC.

The chain combines TRBV5-5 with TRBJ2-1; D is ambiguous. Looked up from germline, CDR1 is SGHKS and CDR2 is YYEKEE (reference sequence). The CDR3 loop spans 13 amino acids. The V gene lost 6 bases and the J gene lost 8 bases, with 15 bases spanning the gap. Written as DNA, the CDR3 is TGTGCCAGCACCTCGGGTCCTAGGGATGAGCAGTTCTTC. It codes for CASTSGPRDEQFF. Complete variable domain (other parts from reference TRBV5-5 and TRBJ2-1): DAGVTQSPTHLIKTRGQQVTLRCSPISGHKSVSWYQQVLGQGPQFIFQYYEKEERGRGNFPDRFSARQFPNYSSELNVNALLLGDSALYLCASTSGPRDEQFFGPGTRLTVL.

Ten or more counts support this clonotype. This sequence joins TRBV5-1 and TRBJ2-4; 8 bases line up with TRBD2. Germline loops: CDR1 SGHRS, CDR2 YFSETQ. V shed 0 bases, J shed 7 bases, and the junction held 6 bases outside the gene matches. The length of the CDR3 is 15 residues. Here the CDR3 DNA reads TGCGCCAGCAGCTTGGAACTAGCGGACGGGAACATTCAGTACTTC. Its translation is CASSLELADGNIQYF.

This rearrangement joins TRBV6-2 or TRBV6-3 to TRBJ2-7; D gene ambiguous. The CDR3 totals 14 residues. Trimming removed 6 bases at V and 5 bases at J, with 17 bases between. Germline V gene data show CDR1 as MNHEY and CDR2 as SVGEGT. The CDR3 nucleotides are TGTGCCAGCAGGACGGTCACCAACCGGGACGAGCAGTACGTC. This sequence encodes CASRTVTNRDEQYV.

This clonotype occurred a few times. The J gene is TRBJ1-4, the V gene TRBV5-5, with D uncertain. The V gene's germline CDR1 is SGHKS and CDR2 YYEKEE (reference sequence). The CDR3 sequence is 12 residues long. V was pared by 0 bases and J by 7 bases, with 4 bases between. Here the CDR3 DNA reads TGTGCCAGCAGCTTGGCCTTTGAAAAACTGTTTTTT. Its protein product is CASSLAFEKLFF.

The chain joins TRBV20-1 to TRBJ1-2; D unresolved. Germline V CDR1 and CDR2: DFQATT, SNEGSKA (reference sequence). The CDR3 runs 14 residues. V was pared by 8 bases and J by 8 bases, with 24 bases between. In nucleotides, the CDR3 is TGCAGTACGAACCCCGGCCGTTCCCTTGGAGGCTACACCTTC. This gives the protein CSTNPGRSLGGYTF.

This clonotype was seen a few times. The chain is built from TRBV12-3 or TRBV12-4 and TRBJ2-1, with TRBD2 identical over 10 bases. The junction had 6 bases not matched to a gene; V was cut back by 5 bases and J by 5 bases. The length of the CDR3 is 15 residues. As DNA, the CDR3 is TGTGCCAGCAGTCCACTAGCGGGGTTAGACAATGAGCAGTTCTTC. It is translated as CASSPLAGLDNEQFF.

This chain joins TRBV6-5 and TRBJ1-2; 7 bases map to TRBD1. V was pared by 4 bases and J by 2 bases, with 7 bases of the junction left unmatched. This CDR3 is built from 15 residues. Germline loops: CDR1 MNHEY, CDR2 SVGAGI. The CDR3 DNA follows: TGTGCCAGCAGTTCGACCCCAGGGGGAAACTATGGCTACACCTTC. This encodes CASSSTPGGNYGYTF.

Details on this clonotype: At one end, the junction sequence differs from germline, possibly due to a read error. The rearrangement joins TRBV18 to TRBJ1-5; D uncertain. The CDR3 extends over 15 amino acids. CDR1 is KGHSH and CDR2 is LQKENI in the germline V gene. The CDR3 spells CDSSITLEGNQPQHF. The CDR3 nucleotides read TGTGACAGCTCAATCACGCTAGAGGGCAATCAGCCCCAGCATTTT.

This clonotype occurred a few times. The chain recombines TRBV7-2 with TRBJ2-3; D may be TRBD1 (6 bases). Trimming pared 1 base from V and 4 bases from J, leaving 15 bases between. The CDR3 is 16 amino acids. Germline V CDR1 and CDR2: SGHTA, FQGNSA. The CDR3 protein is CASSLGGQVGPDTQYF. CDR3 sequence (DNA): TGTGCCAGCAGCTTAGGGGGGCAGGTCGGGCCAGATACGCAGTATTTT. The whole variable domain, remainder taken from reference TRBV7-2 and TRBJ2-3, is GAGVSQSPSNKVTEKGKDVELRCDPISGHTALYWYRQSLGQGLEFLIYFQGNSAPDKSGLPSDRFSAERTGGSVSTLTIQRTQQEDSAVYLCASSLGGQVGPDTQYFGPGTRLTVL.

This clonotype turned up a few times. CDR3 amino acids: CASSYGVLNTEAFF. The DNA of the CDR3 is TGTGCCAGCAGTTACGGGGTTTTGAACACTGAAGCTTTCTTT. The chain is built from TRBV6-5 and TRBJ1-1; D call uncertain. The CDR3 spans 14 residues. Trimming took off 2 bases at V and 0 bases at J, with 7 bases between the two ends. Germline CDR1 and CDR2: MNHEY and SVGAGI.

V gene TRBV7-8 combines with J gene TRBJ2-3; possible D gene TRBD2, 7 bases. Germline values: CDR1 SGHVS, CDR2 FQNEAQ. V was clipped by 7 bases and J by 1 base, with 9 bases between them. The CDR3 extends over 13 amino acids. Here the CDR3 DNA reads TGTGCCAGCAACGGGGGGCGCACAGATACGCAGTATTTT. The encoded protein is CASNGGRTDTQYF.

This sequence joins TRBV7-2 and TRBJ2-3; perhaps TRBD1 as D (6 bases). V lost 2 bases and J lost 4, with 13 bases in between. CDR1 and CDR2 from the germline V gene are SGHTA and FQGNSA. This CDR3 has 15 amino acids. The CDR3 DNA reads as TGTGCCAGCAGCTTAAAGGCACAGGGTGCAGATACGCAGTATTTT. This translates into CASSLKAQGADTQYF.

This clonotype was found a few times. The V call is TRBV2, the J call TRBJ2-1; TRBD1 agrees at 8 bases. V shed 3 bases, J shed 4 bases, and the junction held 5 bases outside the gene matches. There are 15 residues in the CDR3. CDR1 is SNHLY and CDR2 is FYNNEI in the germline V gene. CDR3 amino acids: CASSDRQGLYNEQFF. The CDR3 DNA sequence: TGTGCCAGCAGTGATAGACAGGGGCTTTACAATGAGCAGTTCTTC.

This clonotype was counted a few times. V gene TRBV10-3 combines with J gene TRBJ1-2, with TRBD1 as a possible D gene (5 bases). There are 14 residues in the CDR3. Trimming shortened V by 4 bases and J by 4 bases, and 13 bases separated the two germline ends. Germline V gene data show CDR1 as ENHRY and CDR2 as SYGVKD. In DNA, the CDR3 is TGTGCCATCAGTGTTACCGGGGACGGCTATGGCTACACCTTC. This codes for CAISVTGDGYGYTF.

V gene TRBV2 combines with J gene TRBJ2-5; 9 bases are a match to TRBD1. The CDR3 contains 12 residues. Germline V gives CDR1 SNHLY, CDR2 FYNNEI. The ends lost 7 bases at V and 4 bases at J; junction bases unmatched: 1. The CDR3 spells CASMDRGETQYF. The CDR3 DNA is TGTGCCAGCATGGACAGGGGAGAGACCCAGTACTTC.

The table lists this clonotype with a few counts. The chain is built from TRBV20-1 and TRBJ1-5; D is unclear. This CDR3 has 13 amino acids. CDR1 and CDR2 from the germline V gene are DFQATT and SNEGSKA (reference sequence). The germline V and J ends were trimmed by 5 bases and 6 bases, with 14 bases remaining between them. CDR3: CSAWTRVGQPQHF. In DNA, the CDR3 is TGCAGTGCTTGGACTAGGGTGGGTCAGCCCCAGCATTTT.

The rearrangement joins TRBV6-1 to TRBJ1-6; D may be TRBD1 (5 bases). CDR3 length equals 13 residues. V lost 7 bases and J 13 bases, leaving 17 bases between the germline ends. Germline assignment: CDR1 MNHNS and CDR2 SASEGT. Here the CDR3 DNA reads TGTGCCAGCATGGTCCAAGGGGAGAACCCCCTCCACTTT. It translates to CASMVQGENPLHF.

The chain uses TRBV7-2 and TRBJ1-1; D not resolved. Germline CDR1 is SGHTA and CDR2 is FQGNSA. Deletions cut 5 bases from V and 5 bases from J, with 12 bases between. The CDR3 totals 13 residues. The CDR3 nucleotides are TGTGCCAGCAGCAATCGACAAGAGACTGAAGCTTTCTTT. Its translation: CASSNRQETEAFF.

In this sample, this clonotype turned up a few times. This chain joins TRBV24-1 and TRBJ2-5, with D maybe TRBD2 (6 bases). V was trimmed by 12 bases and J by 1 base, leaving 17 bases between them. The germline CDR1 and CDR2 sequences are KGHDR and SFDVKD. The length of the CDR3 is 14 residues. CDR3 region: CAFRLRDFQETQYF. The CDR3 DNA follows: TGTGCCTTTCGGCTCCGGGACTTCCAAGAGACCCAGTACTTC.

The gene calls are TRBV7-3 and TRBJ1-3, with D possibly TRBD1 on 6 matching bases. Looked up from germline, CDR1 is SGHTA and CDR2 is FQGTGA. V was trimmed by 5 bases and J by 0 bases, leaving 11 bases between them. This CDR3 region has 15 residues. In DNA, the CDR3 is TGTGCCAGCAGCAGCAGGGGTGCCTCTGGAAACACCATATATTTT. Translation gives CASSSRGASGNTIYF. The whole variable domain, remainder taken from reference TRBV7-3 and TRBJ1-3, is GAGVSQTPSNKVTEKGKYVELRCDPISGHTALYWYRQSLGQGPEFLIYFQGTGAADDSGLPNDRFFAVRPEGSVSTLKIQRTERGDSAVYLCASSSRGASGNTIYFGEGSWLTVV.

Only a few counts were recorded for this clonotype. The rearrangement joins TRBV7-9 to TRBJ1-1; the D gene is possibly TRBD1 (5 bases). Germline loops: CDR1 SEHNR, CDR2 FQNEAQ (reference sequence). This CDR3 has 13 residues. Trimming cost V 4 bases and J 5 bases, with 11 bases left between them. CDR3 nucleotide sequence: TGTGCCAGCAGCTCACTTGGGACGACTGAAGCTTTCTTT. Protein: CASSSLGTTEAFF.

This clonotype was picked up a small number of times. The chain couples TRBV5-1 to TRBJ1-1; D is perhaps TRBD1 (5 bases). The CDR3 runs 12 residues. Trimming shortened V by 0 bases and J by 11 bases, and 11 bases separated the two germline ends. CDR1 is SGHRS, CDR2 YFSETQ, per germline. This CDR3 reads CASSLGGREAFF. DNA of the CDR3: TGCGCCAGCAGCTTGGGGGGGAGGGAGGCTTTCTTT.